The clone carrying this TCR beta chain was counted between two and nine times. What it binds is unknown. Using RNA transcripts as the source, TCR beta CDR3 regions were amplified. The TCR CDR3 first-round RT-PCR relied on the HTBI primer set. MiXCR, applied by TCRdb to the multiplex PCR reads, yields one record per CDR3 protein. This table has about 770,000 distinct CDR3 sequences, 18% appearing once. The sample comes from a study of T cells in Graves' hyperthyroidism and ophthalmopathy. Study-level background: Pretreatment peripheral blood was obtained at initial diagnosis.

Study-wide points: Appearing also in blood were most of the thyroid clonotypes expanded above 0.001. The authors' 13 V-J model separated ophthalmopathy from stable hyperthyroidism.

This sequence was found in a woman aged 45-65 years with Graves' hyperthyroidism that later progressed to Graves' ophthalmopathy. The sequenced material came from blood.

The CDR3 here is CSARESDRVSSGGVTQHF. CDR3 bases: TGCAGTGCTAGAGAGTCGGACAGGGTGAGTTCAGGCGGGGTGACCCAGCATTTT. The chain links TRBV20-1 to TRBJ1-5; TRBD1 agrees at 8 bases. The J segment lost 11 bases and the V segment lost 0 bases, leaving 21 bases of the junction unmatched. Germline CDR1 is DFQATT and CDR2 is SNEGSKA (reference sequence). This CDR3 has 18 residues.